This entry concerns a single T cell receptor beta chain. The data were obtained in a study of cytomegalovirus exposure and HLA in healthy donors. There are 14 residues in the CDR3. Trimming pared 1 base from V and 6 bases from J, leaving 7 bases between. Germline assignment: CDR1 SGHVS and CDR2 FQNEAQ. Researchers ran the PCR with 60 Vbeta and 13 Jbeta primers. The table came from immunoSEQ multiplex PCR; TCRdb's copy has only in-frame clones and leaves some out. The sample includes 50,000 to 55,000 clones. This chain connects TRBV7-8 to TRBJ1-6, with D unclear. The TCR originated in a woman aged 55-75 years in good health and CMV-seropositive. The sequencing input was PBMCs. The chain's CDR3 is CASSLVVVNSPLHF. In DNA, the CDR3 is TGTGCCAGCAGCTTAGTAGTGGTTAATTCACCCCTCCACTTT.